These 4 T cell receptor beta chains were all obtained from the same sample, sequenced in a study of OX40 agonist ivuxolimab in advanced cancers. Clones were read by immunoSEQ multiplex PCR, and TCRdb kept only the in-frame ones, dropping some. The sample has under 100,000 clones; over 65% are singletons. Sequencing was performed on CD4+ or CD8+ T cells sorted from blood, taken in a trial of the OX40 agonist ivuxolimab. These TCRs come from an adult with an advanced solid tumor such as melanoma, head and neck, liver or kidney cancer.

This chain uses TRBV7-8 with TRBJ2-1, with D tentatively TRBD1 (6 bases). V shed 4 bases and J shed 8 bases, with 18 bases lying between them. Germline values: CDR1 SGHVS, CDR2 FQNEAQ. The CDR3 consists of 15 residues. DNA for the CDR3: TGTGCCAGCAGCTCTGGAGGACCTAAGGGGGATGAGCAGTTCTTC. Translated: CASSSGGPKGDEQFF.

The chain carries TRBV2 and TRBJ1-1; D is unresolved. Germline-derived CDR1 and CDR2 are SNHLY and FYNNEI. Trimming removed 2 bases from V and 5 bases from J, with 9 bases in between. The CDR3 is made up of 13 amino acids. The CDR3 bases are TGTGCCAGCAGTGAAAGGTGGGAGACTGAAGCTTTCTTT. Its protein is CASSERWETEAFF.

The rearrangement links TRBV5-4 to TRBJ1-5; 9 bases are a match to TRBD1. The V gene's germline CDR1 is SGHNT and CDR2 YYREEE (reference sequence). V dropped 3 bases and J dropped 4; count of bases not matched to a gene: 2. The CDR3 spans 14 residues. The CDR3 DNA reads TGTGCCAGCAGCTCCGACAGGGGGAATCAGCCCCAGCATTTT. It is translated as CASSSDRGNQPQHF.

The J gene is TRBJ2-7, the V gene TRBV29-1; 9 bases map to TRBD1. V lost 7 bases to trimming and J lost 4 bases; unmatched junction nucleotides: 11. Germline V gene lookup returns CDR1 SQVTM and CDR2 ANQGSEA. The CDR3 totals 14 residues. For the CDR3, the DNA is TGCAGCGCCCGGAGGGGACAGGGTGAATACGAGCAGTACTTC. Its protein product is CSARRGQGEYEQYF.